The 8 T cell receptor beta chains in this list originate from one sample, sequenced in a study of T cells in Graves' hyperthyroidism and ophthalmopathy. Using RNA transcripts as the source, TCR beta CDR3 regions were amplified. The HTBI primer set served for first-round RT-PCR of the TCR CDR3. Via MiXCR, TCRdb re-called the multiplex PCR reads, giving one row per CDR3 protein. The table has 300,000 to 400,000 distinct CDR3 sequences, 11% to 15% seen once; the top ten hold 9.5% to 11%. The specimen was blood. These receptors all stem from a woman aged 55-69 years with Graves' hyperthyroidism.

This clonotype was counted many times. The chain employs TRBV12-3 or TRBV12-4 and TRBJ2-2; 11 bases align to TRBD2. The CDR3 consists of 16 residues. V dropped 3 bases and J dropped 5; count of bases not matched to a gene: 5. The CDR3 region is CASSFSLAGGTGELFF. In DNA form, the CDR3 reads TGTGCCAGCAGTTTCTCCCTAGCGGGAGGAACCGGGGAGCTGTTTTTT.

The chain employs TRBV5-1 and TRBJ1-2; maybe TRBD1 (5 bases). Germline V lookup: CDR1 SGHRS, CDR2 YFSETQ. The V end lost 1 base, the J end lost 8 bases, and 18 bases lay between the germline ends. CDR3 size: 15 residues. The CDR3 reads CASSLSERGTMGYTF. CDR3 sequence (DNA): TGCGCCAGCAGCTTGTCGGAAAGGGGAACTATGGGCTACACCTTC.

This clonotype was counted at least ten times. This chain connects TRBV12-3 or TRBV12-4 to TRBJ2-7; D remains unclear. The CDR3 totals 15 residues. Trimming removed 7 bases from V and 3 bases from J, with 19 bases in between. CDR3 bases: TGTGCCAGCACCTTGAGACGGGCCGGCCTCTACGAGCAGTACTTC. Translating it yields CASTLRRAGLYEQYF.

This clonotype came up many times. The gene calls are TRBV18 and TRBJ2-1, with 7 nucleotides matching TRBD2. The CDR3 covers 15 residues. Trimming removed 6 bases from V and 6 bases from J; junction bases left unmatched: 11. Per the germline V gene, CDR1 is KGHSH and CDR2 is LQKENI. CDR3 DNA sequence: TGTGCCAGCTCCCACACTAGCGATCCTCGCAATGAGCAGTTCTTC. Translation: CASSHTSDPRNEQFF.

This clonotype was detected many times. The CDR3 region is CASSFVDYNPGELFF. The DNA for the CDR3 is TGTGCCAGCAGTTTCGTCGACTATAACCCCGGGGAGCTGTTTTTT. The V and J genes are TRBV12-3 or TRBV12-4 and TRBJ2-2; D may be TRBD2 (5 bases). This CDR3 has 15 amino acids. V lost 3 bases and J lost 6, with 14 bases in between.

This chain links TRBV4-1 with TRBJ1-1; 7 nucleotides align to TRBD1. This CDR3 spans 13 amino acids. CDR1 is MGHRA, CDR2 YSYEKL, per germline. The ends lost 1 base at V and 8 bases at J; junction bases unmatched: 4. CDR3 sequence: CASSQGQGREAFF. CDR3 nucleotides: TGCGCCAGCAGCCAAGGACAGGGAAGGGAAGCTTTCTTT.

This clonotype was seen repeatedly, ten times or more. The rearrangement links TRBV7-9 to TRBJ1-1; no reliable D call. This CDR3 has 14 amino acids. Per germline, CDR1 SEHNR and CDR2 FQNEAQ (reference sequence). The V end lost 6 bases, the J end lost 1 base, and 12 bases lay between the germline ends. CDR3 coding DNA: TGTGCCAGCAGGTACGGGAATACGAACACTGAAGCTTTCTTT. Its protein product is CASRYGNTNTEAFF.

This clonotype was seen at least ten times. The chain is built from TRBV29-1 and TRBJ1-4; maybe TRBD1 (5 bases). The ends were cut back, 4 bases at V and 4 bases at J, with 13 bases in the middle. The CDR3 has 14 amino acids. The germline V gene has CDR1 SQVTM and CDR2 ANQGSEA. The CDR3 DNA is TGCAGCGTTGCCCGACAGCAGGGTAATGAAAAACTGTTTTTT. This gives the protein CSVARQQGNEKLFF. Using reference TRBV29-1 and TRBJ1-4 for the parts outside the CDR3, the full variable domain is SAVISQKPSRDICQRGTSLTIQCQVDSQVTMMFWYRQQPGQSLTLIATANQGSEATYESGFVIDKFPISRPNLTFSTLTVSNMSPEDSSIYLCSVARQQGNEKLFFGSGTQLSVL.